The sample holds many counts of the clone carrying this TCR beta chain. The antigen is unknown. This record belongs to a study of T cells in Graves' hyperthyroidism and ophthalmopathy. This CDR3 region has 13 residues. Deletions cut 3 bases from V and 2 bases from J, with 7 bases between. Template material for amplifying TCR beta CDR3 regions consisted of RNA transcripts. The TCR CDR3 was amplified in a first-round RT-PCR using the HTBI primer set. A single record per CDR3 protein comes from TCRdb applying MiXCR to the multiplex PCR reads. The sample lists about 350,000 distinct CDR3 sequences, less than 20% seen once, with less than 20% in the top ten. Overall study findings and caveats: Blood shared most expanded thyroid clonotypes above 0.001.

Source material: blood. The receptor was derived from a woman between 35 and 50 years old with Graves' ophthalmopathy. The chain joins TRBV12-3 or TRBV12-4 to TRBJ1-2; D gene ambiguous. In DNA, the CDR3 is TGTGCCAGCAGTTTTGGCACGAACTATGGCTACACCTTC. As protein: CASSFGTNYGYTF.